This entry is about one T cell receptor (beta chain). What antigen it recognizes has not been identified. Base quality data are lacking; no much larger clone is found one base away. TCRbeta rearrangements were sequenced from genomic DNA using the immunoSEQ assay at survey resolution. Turning to the authors' computational methods: In the TCR sequencing data, the lowest productive clonotype frequency that could be detected was 2.59 x 10-5. Analyses included only productive TCRbeta rearrangements, meaning complete and in-frame sequences. The clonality of each sample was calculated as Simpson clonality in the immunoSEQ Analyzer version 3.0. Clones were binned by frequency as very rare, small, medium, large (1-20%) or hyperexpanded (>20%). Generation probabilities were estimated with OLGA 1.2.3, V-gene circos plots were made with VDJtools, specificities were searched in VDJdb, and CDR3 motifs were identified with GLIPH. Drawn from immuneACCESS, this table holds only the in-frame rearrangements with V and J called that TCRdb kept. Clones are partly lost; checked studies trace under half to an unresolved V gene and leave the rest unexplained. V and J calls and clone size are copied from that table; D and trimming were computed from the DNA. The sample table holds 32,000 or so clones, of which under 85% were seen once. Approximately 6% of the sample goes to the ten largest clones.

This sample was included in a study of STAT5B mutations in CD4+ large granular lymphocyte leukemia (dated by TCRdb to between 2022 and 2023). Broadly, across the study: Among healthy controls, the CDR3 'QG' motif was associated with a particular HLA allele. Flow cytometry on FACSCanto II or FACSVerse confirmed that purified fractions exceeded 95% purity among lymphocytes. The study compared the TCRbeta repertoires of patients with CD4+ T-cell large granular lymphocyte leukemia against those of healthy blood donors. Paper-wide results and their limitations: Data were not HLA-matched; higher clonality in CD4+ versus CD8+ T-LGLL could reflect the relatively small sample size. The main leukemic clonotypes were found to be private to each patient, although around 24% of the main leukemic clonotypes were detected at low frequency in the non-leukemic repertoires of other patients. TRBV06-family usage was enriched among the top patient clones (8/27) compared with healthy controls (2/35). Compared with healthy CD4+ repertoires, CD4-sorted patient repertoires appeared more clonal, and this difference remained even after the putative leukemic clones were removed.

Buffy coats from 35 to 45 blood donors, supplied by the Finnish Red Cross blood service, were used as healthy controls. All TCR-sequenced material derived from peripheral blood: patient blood samples and healthy donor buffy coats. Ficoll-Hypaque gradient centrifugation was used to isolate peripheral blood mononuclear cells. Magnetic purification was used to isolate CD4+ cells from the buffy coats of the healthy controls. Genomic DNA was extracted using the Gentra Puregene Cell and Tissue kit, and a Qubit 2.0 fluorometer was used to quantify it. V sheds 0 bases and J sheds 3 bases, leaving 16 bases between their ends. The CDR3 spans 16 residues, from the cysteine through the phenylalanine. Only CDR3 DNA is held: 48 bases, read in frame from base 1. Sequences SGHRS (CDR1) and YFSETQ (CDR2) are obtained from the germline V gene.

The chain was built from TRBV5-1 and TRBJ2-7, and perhaps TRBD2 as D gene, on 6 matching bases. Sequencing was performed on CD4+ T cells from blood buffy coats. The receptor was isolated from a human donor in good health. The CDR3 amino acid sequence is: CASSLAGAPGVYEQYF. The DNA sequence is as follows: TGCGCCAGCAGCTTGGCCGGGGCACCGGGGGTCTACGAGCAGTACTTC. This CDR3, with the reference TRBV5-1 and TRBJ2-7 proteins standing in past its ends, gives the full variable domain KAGVTQTPRYLIKTRGQQVTLSCSPISGHRSVSWYQQTPGQGLQFLFEYFSETQRNKGNFPGRFSGRQFSNSRSEMNVSTLELGDSALYLCASSLAGAPGVYEQYFGPGTRLTVT.